This TCR beta chain was documented in a study of T cells in Graves' hyperthyroidism and ophthalmopathy. Study at large: Before treatment of any kind, peripheral blood was taken at initial diagnosis.

The study, taken as a whole, reports: Blood also contained most expanded thyroid clonotypes above 0.001.

There were TCR beta CDR3 regions amplified from RNA transcripts. When the TCR CDR3 underwent first-round RT-PCR, the HTBI primer set was used. MiXCR, applied by TCRdb to the multiplex PCR reads, yields one record per CDR3 protein. In the table there are some 620,000 distinct CDR3 sequences, around 16% of which are singletons. Out of approximately 10 ml of fresh peripheral blood came the PBMCs. Points on this clonotype: Its antigen remains unknown.

The CDR3 extends over 14 amino acids. The germline CDR1 and CDR2 sequences are SEHNR and FQNEAQ (reference sequence). J gave up 2 bases and V 5 bases, and 3 bases lay outside the gene matches. The sequencing sample was made of blood. The rearrangement links TRBV7-9 to TRBJ1-3, with 7 nucleotides matching TRBD1. The source is a woman younger than 45 with Graves' hyperthyroidism. The CDR3 region is CASSPTGTGNTIYF. The CDR3 DNA reads as TGTGCCAGCAGCCCGACAGGGACTGGAAACACCATATATTTT.